This T cell receptor (beta chain) appears in the sequencing data of a study of blood T cells in healthy people across ages. Alongside a J-beta primer mix, a sample-barcoded 5' primer served in a second PCR lasting roughly 7 to 12 cycles. TCRdb reanalysed the 5' RACE reads using MiXCR and keeps one entry per CDR3 protein. The data show 750,000 to 950,000 distinct CDR3 sequences, with roughly 24% seen just once and about 2.9% held by the top ten. The same specimen was also included in a second study, on T cells of mothers and their children. Per that paper: Overlap measured in related mother-child pairs was slightly, non-significantly higher than in unrelated pairs.

The clonotype was recovered from a boy aged 5-17 years in good health. Input material: blood.

The CDR3 spells CASSFLYRGSETQYF. The DNA for the CDR3 is TGTGCCAGCAGTTTTCTCTACAGGGGATCAGAGACCCAGTACTTC. This chain joins TRBV28 and TRBJ2-5; 7 positions match TRBD1. After removal of 3 bases from V and 4 bases from J, the junction contained 8 bases not matched to a gene. CDR1 is MDHEN, CDR2 SYDVKM, per germline. This CDR3 is built from 15 residues.